This record looks at one T cell receptor (beta chain) sequence and its context. This entry is derived from a study of blood T cell repertoires in COVID-19. Overall study context: From T cells, B-cell-depleted T cells, or PBMCs came the material, which was cDNA or gDNA.

Ages ranged from about 18 to 100 years, with residence in under 25 US areas. Participants' own reports of clinical history determined their cohort assignment. Cohort 3 donors counted as recovered after two negative PCRs, clearance, or resolved symptoms. Here immunoSEQ multiplex PCR was the method, and the copy in TCRdb shows in-frame clones only, minus some. The sample includes around 230,000 clones, roughly 90% of them seen just once. The CDR3 runs 17 residues. Germline V lookup: CDR1 MNHEY, CDR2 SVGEGT. After removal of 2 bases from V and 0 bases from J, the junction contained 10 bases not matched to a gene.

The sequencing sample was made of PBMCs or T cells enriched from blood (not recorded which). The sequence derives from a woman aged 30 to 39 who had recovered from COVID-19. The chain carries TRBV6-2 or TRBV6-3 and TRBJ2-7, with TRBD2 matching over 7 bases. The CDR3 sequence is CASSYVIGGGASYEQYF. CDR3 bases: TGTGCCAGCAGTTACGTTATAGGCGGGGGAGCCTCCTACGAGCAGTACTTC.